This passage covers 10 T cell receptor beta chains from one sample sequenced in a study of blood T cell repertoires in COVID-19. Repertoires were generated with immunoSEQ multiplex PCR, while TCRdb's copy carries only in-frame clones and drops some. The profile shows about 150,000 clones, around nine tenths of them singletons. Sequenced sample: peripheral blood. All receptors derive from a human donor in a cohort sampled during active COVID-19.

The chain recombines TRBV2 with TRBJ1-1; D gene ambiguous. The CDR3 has 12 amino acids. V lost 6 bases and J 5 bases, leaving 10 bases between the germline ends. The germline V gene encodes CDR1 SNHLY and CDR2 FYNNEI. The CDR3 nucleotides read TGTGCCAGCAGCGCCCGGGGTACTGAAGCTTTCTTT. As protein: CASSARGTEAFF.

The chain uses TRBV7-9 and TRBJ2-7, with D possibly matching TRBD2 (6 bases). The germline V and J ends were trimmed by 5 bases and 2 bases, with 13 bases remaining between them. There are 14 residues in the CDR3. CDR1 is SEHNR, CDR2 FQNEAQ, per germline (reference sequence). CDR3: CASSITGSTYEQYF. CDR3 nucleotides: TGTGCCAGCAGCATTACCGGGAGCACCTACGAGCAGTACTTC.

The chain has TRBV7-9 and TRBJ1-6; tentatively, D is TRBD1 (6 bases). The CDR3 is 14 residues long. CDR1 and CDR2 from the germline V gene are SEHNR and FQNEAQ (reference sequence). Trimming took off 2 bases at V and 5 bases at J, with 7 bases between the two ends. The chain's CDR3 is CASSLQGNNSPLHF. For the CDR3, the DNA is TGTGCCAGCAGCTTACAGGGGAATAATTCACCCCTCCACTTT.

V and J are TRBV5-6 and TRBJ1-1; D not resolved. The CDR3 extends over 14 amino acids. Trimming pared 1 base from V and 2 bases from J, leaving 9 bases between. CDR1 is SGHDT, CDR2 YYEEEE, per germline. DNA of the CDR3: TGTGCCAGCAGCTTGACCGCGAAAAACACTGAAGCTTTCTTT. The encoded protein is CASSLTAKNTEAFF.

The rearrangement uses TRBV11-3 and TRBJ2-2, with D uncertain. Trimming stripped 0 bases from V and 3 bases from J, with 5 bases between. This CDR3 has 14 amino acids. Germline values: CDR1 SGHNT, CDR2 YENEEA. CDR3 protein: CASSLDHYTGELFF. For the CDR3, the DNA is TGTGCCAGCAGCTTAGACCACTACACCGGGGAGCTGTTTTTT.

The gene calls are TRBV11-2 and TRBJ2-1, with 10 bases fitting TRBD2. The length of the CDR3 is 16 residues. From germline, CDR1 is SGHAT and CDR2 FQNNGV. V lost 0 bases to trimming and J lost 9 bases; unmatched junction nucleotides: 8. The CDR3: CASSLDLAGGAREQFF. The CDR3 region has the DNA TGTGCCAGCAGCTTAGATTTAGCGGGAGGAGCACGTGAGCAGTTCTTC.

The rearrangement links TRBV6-2 or TRBV6-3 to TRBJ2-7, with 14 bases that match TRBD2. The V gene end was trimmed by 6 bases and the J gene end by 6 bases; junction bases not matched to a gene: 7. From germline, CDR1 is MNHEY and CDR2 SVGEGT. The CDR3 spans 15 residues. Written as DNA, the CDR3 is TGTGCCAGCAGCTCGACTAGCGGGGGGGCCGGCGAGCAGTACTTC. Translation gives CASSSTSGGAGEQYF.

V usage is TRBV7-2 and J usage is TRBJ2-7; 9 bases fit TRBD1. The germline gives CDR1 SGHTA, CDR2 FQGNSA. The CDR3 extends over 15 amino acids. Trimming took 3 bases from V and 3 from J; bases not matched to a gene: 6. CDR3 residues: CASSLSGTGFYEQYF. The CDR3 nucleotides are TGTGCCAGCAGCTTGTCCGGGACAGGGTTCTACGAGCAGTACTTC.

The rearrangement links TRBV6-1 to TRBJ1-1, with D possibly being TRBD1 (5 bases). V was shortened by 2 bases and J by 3 bases, with 13 bases between the two germline ends. The germline V gene has CDR1 MNHNS and CDR2 SASEGT. The CDR3 totals 15 residues. CDR3: CASSELWGGDTEAFF. In DNA, the CDR3 is TGTGCCAGCAGTGAATTGTGGGGCGGGGACACTGAAGCTTTCTTT.

The genes are TRBV28 and TRBJ1-2; possible D gene TRBD1, 6 bases. V was shortened by 3 bases and J by 3 bases, with 14 bases between the two germline ends. The CDR3 is made up of 15 amino acids. Germline loops: CDR1 MDHEN, CDR2 SYDVKM. The CDR3 region has the DNA TGTGCCAGCAGTTTCGTCCGCTGGACAGACTATGGCTACACCTTC. The encoded protein is CASSFVRWTDYGYTF.